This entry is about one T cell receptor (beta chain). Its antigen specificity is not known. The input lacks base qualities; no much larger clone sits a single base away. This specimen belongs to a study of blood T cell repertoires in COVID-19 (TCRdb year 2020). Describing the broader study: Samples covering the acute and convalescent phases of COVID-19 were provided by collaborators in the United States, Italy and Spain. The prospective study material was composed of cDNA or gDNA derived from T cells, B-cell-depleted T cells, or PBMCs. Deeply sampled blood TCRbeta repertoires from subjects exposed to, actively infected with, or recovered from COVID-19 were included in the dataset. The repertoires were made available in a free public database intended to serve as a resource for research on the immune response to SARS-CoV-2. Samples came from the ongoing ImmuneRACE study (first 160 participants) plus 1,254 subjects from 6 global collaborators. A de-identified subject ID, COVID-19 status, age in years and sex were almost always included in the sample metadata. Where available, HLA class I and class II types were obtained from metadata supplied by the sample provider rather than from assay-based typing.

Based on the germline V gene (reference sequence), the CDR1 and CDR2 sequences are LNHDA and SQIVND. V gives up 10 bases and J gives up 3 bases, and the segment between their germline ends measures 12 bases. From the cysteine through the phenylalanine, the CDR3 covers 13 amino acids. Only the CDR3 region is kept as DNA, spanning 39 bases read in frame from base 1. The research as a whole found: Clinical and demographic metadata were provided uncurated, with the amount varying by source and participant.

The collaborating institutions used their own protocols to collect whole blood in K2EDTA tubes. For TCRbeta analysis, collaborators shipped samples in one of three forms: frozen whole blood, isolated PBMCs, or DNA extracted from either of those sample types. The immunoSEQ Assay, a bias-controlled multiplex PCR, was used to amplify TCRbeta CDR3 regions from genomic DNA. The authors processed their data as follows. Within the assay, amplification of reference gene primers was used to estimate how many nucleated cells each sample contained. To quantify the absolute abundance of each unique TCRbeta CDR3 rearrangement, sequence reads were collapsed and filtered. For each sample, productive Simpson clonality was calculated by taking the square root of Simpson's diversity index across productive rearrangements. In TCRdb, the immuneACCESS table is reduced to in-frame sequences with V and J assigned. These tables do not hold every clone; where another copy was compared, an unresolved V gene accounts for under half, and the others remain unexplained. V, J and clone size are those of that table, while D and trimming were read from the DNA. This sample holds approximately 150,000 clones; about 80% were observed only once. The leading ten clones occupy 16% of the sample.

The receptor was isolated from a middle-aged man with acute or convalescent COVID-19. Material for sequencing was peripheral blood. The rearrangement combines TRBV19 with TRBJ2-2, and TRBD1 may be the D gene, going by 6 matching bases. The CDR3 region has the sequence CATGHPHTGELFF. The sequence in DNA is TGTGCCACGGGACACCCCCACACCGGGGAGCTGTTTTTT.